This record covers a single T cell receptor beta chain. The data were taken from a study of blood T cell repertoires in COVID-19. Across the whole study: T cells, B-cell-depleted T cells, or PBMCs provided the cDNA or gDNA that served as material.

J gave up 3 bases and V 5 bases, and 6 bases lay outside the gene matches. The germline gives CDR1 SQVTM, CDR2 ANQGSEA. This CDR3 is built from 14 residues. Authors' analysis steps: Estimated nucleated cell counts came from reference gene primer amplification. Profiling relied on immunoSEQ multiplex PCR, and the TCRdb table lists in-frame clones only, not all of them. The V and J calls and clone size are taken from that table; D and trimming were inferred from the DNA. The repertoire holds under 300,000 clones, more than 80% seen once, with approximately 2.5% in the top ten. Assignment of participants to cohorts was predicated upon participant-reported clinical history.

The J gene is TRBJ2-1, the V gene TRBV29-1, with 8 bases fitting TRBD1. The sequence came from a woman aged 18-35 years who had recovered from COVID-19. Sequencing was performed on PBMCs or T cells enriched from blood (not recorded which). In DNA form, the CDR3 reads TGCAGCGTTTCTGACAGGGGCGACTACAATGAGCAGTTCTTC. Protein: CSVSDRGDYNEQFF.